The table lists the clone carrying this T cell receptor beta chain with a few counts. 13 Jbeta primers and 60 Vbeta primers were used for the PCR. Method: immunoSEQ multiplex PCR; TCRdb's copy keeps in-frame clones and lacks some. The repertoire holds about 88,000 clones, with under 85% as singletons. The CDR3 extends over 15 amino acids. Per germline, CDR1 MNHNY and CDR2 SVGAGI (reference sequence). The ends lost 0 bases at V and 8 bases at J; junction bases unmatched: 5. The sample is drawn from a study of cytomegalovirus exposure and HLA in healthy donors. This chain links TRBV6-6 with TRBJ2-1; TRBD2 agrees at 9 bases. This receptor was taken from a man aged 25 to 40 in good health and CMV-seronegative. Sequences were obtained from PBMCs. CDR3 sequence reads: CASSYSRGGADEQFF. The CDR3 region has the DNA TGTGCCAGCAGTTACTCTCGCGGGGGGGCGGATGAGCAGTTCTTC.